This T cell receptor beta chain was recorded in a study of blood T cell repertoires in COVID-19. The table came from immunoSEQ multiplex PCR; TCRdb's copy has only in-frame clones and leaves some out. The sample records about 160,000 clones, approximately 84% being singletons. CDR1 and CDR2 from the germline V gene are SNHLY and FYNNEI. This CDR3 is 16 amino acids long. The V segment lost 1 base and the J segment 5 bases; nucleotides outside the gene matches: 6. The rearrangement joins TRBV2 to TRBJ2-2, with 8 bases fitting TRBD1. The clonotype comes from a man in his 70s with acute or convalescent COVID-19. Sequenced: peripheral blood. For the CDR3, the DNA is TGTGCCAGCAGTGAAGGAGGCAGGGGGCTAACCGGGGAGCTGTTTTTT. Translated: CASSEGGRGLTGELFF.